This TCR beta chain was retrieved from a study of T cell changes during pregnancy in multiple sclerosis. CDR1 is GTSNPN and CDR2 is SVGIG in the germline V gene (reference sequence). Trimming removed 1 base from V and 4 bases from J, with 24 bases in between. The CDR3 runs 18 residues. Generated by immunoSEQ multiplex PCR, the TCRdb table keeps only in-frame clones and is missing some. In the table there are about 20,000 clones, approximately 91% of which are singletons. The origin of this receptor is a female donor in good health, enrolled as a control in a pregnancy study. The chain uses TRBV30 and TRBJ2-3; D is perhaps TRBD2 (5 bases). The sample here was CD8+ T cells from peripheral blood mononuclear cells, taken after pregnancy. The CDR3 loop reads CAWSGGQEARVSSDTQYF. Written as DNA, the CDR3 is TGTGCCTGGAGTGGGGGTCAGGAGGCGCGCGTCTCGTCAGATACGCAGTATTTT.